This is a list of T cell receptor beta chains from one sample in a study of T cell repertoires in cytomegalovirus infection. TCRdb re-called the reads through MiXCR, storing one row per CDR3 protein. The sample lists more than 500,000 distinct CDR3 sequences; 16% were seen once. The sequencing sample was made of CD8+ T cells from PBMCs. All receptors come from a human donor in good health (CMV status not recorded). Some clones in this sample may be carry-over from other donors' samples. The CDR3 runs from the conserved cysteine through the conserved F or W. The order of the fields is V gene, D gene, J gene, clone size, CDR3 DNA, CDR3 protein. A D gene is named only where the DNA matches it firmly. Clone size, where shown, is once, few, many, or a class for clones that have expanded.

TRBV7-8	.	TRBJ2-7	.	TGTGCCAGCAGCTCCCGGTCTAGCCACAGGGGGAGGGTTTCCTACGAGCAGTACTTC	CASSSRSSHRGRVSYEQYF
TRBV20-1	.	TRBJ1-1	few	TGCAGTGCTAGAGATCGGACGAGTACGGTCCTGTACACTGAAGCTTTCTTT	CSARDRTSTVLYTEAFF
TRBV3-1	.	TRBJ2-2	.	TGTGCCAGCAGCCACTGGGCTAGCGACCCCGGGGAGCTGTTTTTT	CASSHWASDPGELFF
TRBV4-2	.	TRBJ1-1	.	TGTGCCAGCAGCCGACCGACAGCGAACACTGAAGCTTTCTTT	CASSRPTANTEAFF
TRBV11-2	.	TRBJ1-4	many	TGTGCCAGCAGCCTTTTACGCGCCCGGGGCCCGGATGAAAAACTGTTTTTT	CASSLLRARGPDEKLFF
TRBV4-1	.	TRBJ1-2	many	TGCGCCAGCAGCCCCGAGCTGGGTTCCGTCTATGGCTACACCTTC	CASSPELGSVYGYTF
TRBV29-1	TRBD2	TRBJ2-5	.	TGCAGCGTTGAACCGAGCGGGGGGGGGCGAGAGACCCAGTACTTC	CSVEPSGGGRETQYF
TRBV30	.	TRBJ1-3	few	TGTGCCTGGACGGCGGGAAACACCATATATTTT	CAWTAGNTIYF
TRBV7-9	TRBD2	TRBJ2-2	many	TGTGCCAGCATCCCCGGGACTAGCGGGGCCCTCACCGGGGAGCTGTTTTTT	CASIPGTSGALTGELFF
TRBV12-3/TRBV12-4	.	TRBJ1-6	many	TGTGCCAGCAGTTTCGCCAAATGGAATTCACCCCTCCACTTT	CASSFAKWNSPLHF
TRBV29-1	TRBD1	TRBJ2-5	.	TGCAGCGTTCCCCGGGACAGGGGGCGAGAGACCCAGTACTTC	CSVPRDRGRETQYF
TRBV7-8	TRBD2	TRBJ2-7	many	TGTGCCACCGGACTAGCGGACCCCTACGAGCAGTACTTC	CATGLADPYEQYF
TRBV5-1	TRBD2	TRBJ2-7	few	TGCGCCAGCAGCAAGTACGGGGGGTACGAGCAGTACTTC	CASSKYGGYEQYF
TRBV20-1	TRBD1	TRBJ2-2	.	TGCAGTGCTCATGACAGGGGGAGTAGGACCGGGGAGCTGTTTTTT	CSAHDRGSRTGELFF
TRBV27	TRBD2	TRBJ2-1	few	TGTGCCAGCAGCCTTAGACTAGCGGGGGGCAAATTCAAGAGGTGGGAGCAGTTCTTC	CASSLRLAGGKFKRWEQFF
TRBV28	.	TRBJ2-5	.	TGTGCCAGCACCCCCCCAGACGGCTTCCAAGAGACCCAGTACTTC	CASTPPDGFQETQYF
TRBV4-1	.	TRBJ2-5	few	TGCGCCAGCAGCCAAGCTCGTGGAGCTGATAGAAAGGAGACCCAGTACTTC	CASSQARGADRKETQYF